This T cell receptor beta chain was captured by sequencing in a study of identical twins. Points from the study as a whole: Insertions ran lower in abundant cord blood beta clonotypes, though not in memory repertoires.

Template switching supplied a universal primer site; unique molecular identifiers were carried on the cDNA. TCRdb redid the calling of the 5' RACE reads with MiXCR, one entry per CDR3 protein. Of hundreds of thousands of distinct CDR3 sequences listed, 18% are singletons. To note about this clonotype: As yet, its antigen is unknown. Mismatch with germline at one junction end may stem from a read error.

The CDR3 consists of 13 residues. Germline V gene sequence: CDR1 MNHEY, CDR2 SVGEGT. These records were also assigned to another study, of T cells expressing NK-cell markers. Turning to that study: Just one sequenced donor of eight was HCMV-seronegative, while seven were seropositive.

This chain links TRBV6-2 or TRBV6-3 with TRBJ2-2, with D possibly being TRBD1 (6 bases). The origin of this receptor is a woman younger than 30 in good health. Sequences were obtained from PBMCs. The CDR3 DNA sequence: TGTGCCAGCAGCCCGAGGGGGACAAGAACACCCCGCTTT. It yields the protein CASSPRGTRTPRF.